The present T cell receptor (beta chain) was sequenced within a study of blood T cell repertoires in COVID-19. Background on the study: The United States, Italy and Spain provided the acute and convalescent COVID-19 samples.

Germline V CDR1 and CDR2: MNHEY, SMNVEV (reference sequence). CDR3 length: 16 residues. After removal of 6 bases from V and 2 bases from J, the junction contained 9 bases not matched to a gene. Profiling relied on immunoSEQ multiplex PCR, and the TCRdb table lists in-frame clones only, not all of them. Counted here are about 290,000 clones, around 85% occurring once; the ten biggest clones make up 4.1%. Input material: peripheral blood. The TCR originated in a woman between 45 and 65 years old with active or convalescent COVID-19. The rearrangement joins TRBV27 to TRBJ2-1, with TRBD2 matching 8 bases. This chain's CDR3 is CASSASKRGTYNEQFF. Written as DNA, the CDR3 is TGTGCCAGCAGCGCATCTAAGCGGGGGACCTACAATGAGCAGTTCTTC.